One sample yielded the 18 T cell receptor beta chains listed below, sequenced in a study of T cells in Graves' hyperthyroidism and ophthalmopathy. RNA transcripts yielded amplified TCR beta CDR3 regions. Initially, a first-round RT-PCR of the TCR CDR3 employed the HTBI primer set. MiXCR, run by TCRdb on the multiplex PCR reads, gives a single entry per CDR3 protein. The data hold 350,000 or so distinct CDR3 sequences, with roughly 20% observed a single time. The source material was blood. These TCRs come from a woman in her forties or fifties with Graves' hyperthyroidism.

This clonotype occurred many times. The chain recombines TRBV29-1 with TRBJ2-7, with D uncertain. This CDR3 comprises 14 residues. The germline V and J ends were trimmed by 1 base and 3 bases, with 13 bases remaining between them. Per the germline V gene, CDR1 is SQVTM and CDR2 is ANQGSEA. For the CDR3, the DNA is TGCAGCGTTGAAGGTGGCGCGGCTGTCTACGAGCAGTACTTC. Encoded protein: CSVEGGAAVYEQYF.

There are many counts of this clonotype. This rearrangement joins TRBV3-1 to TRBJ2-5; D possibly corresponds to TRBD2 (5 bases). V was clipped by 4 bases and J by 1 base, with 10 bases between them. In germline, CDR1 is LGHDT, CDR2 YNNKEL (reference sequence). The CDR3 is made up of 14 amino acids. Here the CDR3 DNA reads TGTGCCAGCAGCCGCGAGGGAAGCCAAGAGACCCAGTACTTC. This gives the protein CASSREGSQETQYF.

The chain joins TRBV19 to TRBJ2-1; TRBD2 agrees at 8 bases. The CDR3 loop spans 14 amino acids. CDR1 and CDR2 from the germline V gene are LNHDA and SQIVND (reference sequence). V was clipped by 1 base and J by 9 bases; unmatched bases: 5. CDR3 DNA sequence: TGTGCCAGTAGTATAGGACTAGCGTCGGGTGAGCAGTTCTTC. Encoded protein: CASSIGLASGEQFF.

This clonotype showed up many times. This chain connects TRBV2 to TRBJ2-3; 11 bases fit TRBD2. Germline lookup yields CDR1 SNHLY and CDR2 FYNNEI. The CDR3 has 17 amino acids. With V trimmed by 7 bases and J by 2 bases, 11 bases remained unmatched. CDR3 DNA sequence: TGTGCCAGCACTGATAGTGGACTAGCGGGTATCACAGATACGCAGTATTTT. Its protein product is CASTDSGLAGITDTQYF.

In its sample, this clonotype was seen many times. This chain connects TRBV2 to TRBJ2-1; D possibly corresponds to TRBD2 (6 bases). The CDR3 totals 13 residues. Deletions cut 6 bases from V and 6 bases from J, with 12 bases between. CDR1 and CDR2 (germline): SNHLY, FYNNEI. CDR3 coding DNA: TGTGCCAGCAGATGGCCGCGGGGCAATGAGCAGTTCTTC. This codes for CASRWPRGNEQFF.

V and J are TRBV20-1 and TRBJ1-6; D remains ambiguous. This CDR3 spans 13 amino acids. The germline CDR1 and CDR2 sequences are DFQATT and SNEGSKA (reference sequence). V lost 3 bases to trimming and J lost 10 bases, with 13 bases between them. The CDR3 protein is CSASRGMESPLHF. The CDR3 DNA follows: TGCAGTGCTAGCAGAGGGATGGAATCACCCCTCCACTTT.

This chain connects TRBV5-1 to TRBJ2-5; 13 bases agree with TRBD2. V dropped 1 base and J dropped 1; count of bases not matched to a gene: 4. Germline CDR1 reads SGHRS; CDR2 reads YFSETQ. This CDR3 is 17 amino acids long. The CDR3 coding sequence is TGCGCCAGCAGCTTGTATACTAGCGGGGGGGCCCAAGAGACCCAGTACTTC. The encoded protein is CASSLYTSGGAQETQYF. Full variable domain (missing parts from reference TRBV5-1 and TRBJ2-5): KAGVTQTPRYLIKTRGQQVTLSCSPISGHRSVSWYQQTPGQGLQFLFEYFSETQRNKGNFPGRFSGRQFSNSRSEMNVSTLELGDSALYLCASSLYTSGGAQETQYFGPGTRLLVL.

The chain couples TRBV13 to TRBJ1-1; 9 nucleotides align to TRBD1. The CDR3 has 15 residues. The V segment lost 4 bases and the J segment 5 bases; nucleotides outside the gene matches: 8. CDR1 and CDR2 (germline): PRHDT, FYEKMQ (reference sequence). The chain's CDR3 is CASSSRRDRVTEAFF. DNA of the CDR3: TGTGCCAGCAGCTCGCGGCGGGACAGGGTTACTGAAGCTTTCTTT.

The chain carries TRBV27 and TRBJ2-2; no definite D call. The CDR3 runs to 13 residues. The germline V gene has CDR1 MNHEY and CDR2 SMNVEV (reference sequence). Trimming removed 3 bases from V and 9 bases from J, with 11 bases in between. Here the CDR3 reads CASSFEVPRELFF. Written as DNA, the CDR3 is TGTGCCAGCAGTTTCGAGGTGCCCCGGGAGCTGTTTTTT.

This clonotype was observed many times. The rearrangement uses TRBV5-6 and TRBJ2-5, with 14 bases aligning to TRBD2. Losses at the gene ends were 0 bases for V and 5 bases for J; bases not matched to a gene: 6. The CDR3 length is 17 residues. Germline V gene sequence: CDR1 SGHDT, CDR2 YYEEEE. CDR3: CASSLEGLAGAGETQYF. The CDR3 nucleotides read TGTGCCAGCAGCTTGGAGGGACTAGCGGGAGCGGGTGAGACCCAGTACTTC. The whole variable domain, remainder taken from reference TRBV5-6 and TRBJ2-5, is DAGVTQSPTHLIKTRGQQVTLRCSPKSGHDTVSWYQQALGQGPQFIFQYYEEEERQRGNFPDRFSGHQFPNYSSELNVNALLLGDSALYLCASSLEGLAGAGETQYFGPGTRLLVL.

There are many counts of this clonotype. The chain combines TRBV27 with TRBJ2-4, with D unclear. This CDR3 is 15 amino acids long. Deletions cut 1 base from V and 0 bases from J, with 7 bases between. Germline lookup yields CDR1 MNHEY and CDR2 SMNVEV (reference sequence). In DNA, the CDR3 is TGTGCCAGCAGTTTATACTACGGAGCCAAAAACATTCAGTACTTC. The encoded protein is CASSLYYGAKNIQYF.

This clonotype turned up a few times. The rearrangement links TRBV4-2 to TRBJ1-3; D perhaps matches TRBD1 (5 bases). Trimming took 0 bases from V and 2 from J, leaving 17 bases between them. Per germline, CDR1 LGHNA and CDR2 YNFKEQ. The CDR3 sequence is 18 residues long. In DNA, the CDR3 is TGTGCCAGCAGCCAAGATCGCGAGGGGCAGACCCCTGGAAACACCATATATTTT. This translates into CASSQDREGQTPGNTIYF.

V gene TRBV20-1 combines with J gene TRBJ2-3, with D uncertain. Deletions cut 2 bases from V and 4 bases from J, with 4 bases between. CDR1 and CDR2 (germline): DFQATT, SNEGSKA (reference sequence). The CDR3 extends over 11 amino acids. The DNA of the CDR3 is TGCAGTGCTAGATCAGCAGATACGCAGTATTTT. Protein sequence: CSARSADTQYF.

This clonotype was recorded many times. The V and J genes are TRBV20-1 and TRBJ1-5; 7 bases are shared with TRBD1. This CDR3 contains 14 residues. CDR1 and CDR2 from the germline V gene are DFQATT and SNEGSKA (reference sequence). With V trimmed by 4 bases and J by 1 base, 4 bases remained unmatched. CDR3 sequence (DNA): TGCAGTGCTATGACAGGGACGAGCAATCAGCCCCAGCATTTT. It translates to CSAMTGTSNQPQHF.

This clonotype was recorded a few times. This chain links TRBV30 with TRBJ2-1; no reliable D call. V lost 1 base to trimming and J lost 5 bases, with 9 bases between them. CDR1 is GTSNPN and CDR2 is SVGIG in the germline V gene (reference sequence). The CDR3 sequence is 13 residues long. In nucleotides, the CDR3 is TGTGCCTGGAGTGGCGACTCAAACAATGAGCAGTTCTTC. Encoded protein: CAWSGDSNNEQFF. Full variable domain (remainder filled in from reference TRBV30 and TRBJ2-1): SQTIHQWPATLVQPVGSPLSLECTVEGTSNPNLYWYRQAAGRGLQLLFYSVGIGQISSEVPQNLSASRPQDRQFILSSKKLLLSDSGFYLCAWSGDSNNEQFFGPGTRLTVL.

To note about this clonotype: A much larger clone differs by one base, so this may be a read error. The V call is TRBV2, the J call TRBJ2-1; D remains unclear. This CDR3 contains 15 residues. Trimming removed 6 bases from V and 0 bases from J, with 12 bases in between. Germline V gives CDR1 SNHLY, CDR2 FYNNEI. CDR3 bases: TGTGCCAGCAGCTCGGCTTCAAGCTCCTACAATGAGCAGTTCTTC. As protein: CASSSASSSYNEQFF.

This clonotype has more than one count but fewer than ten. The V and J genes are TRBV6-1 and TRBJ2-5; D gene unclear. Germline CDR1 and CDR2: MNHNS and SASEGT. The CDR3 has 13 residues. The V end was cut by 5 bases, the J end by 5 bases, with 12 bases between. The DNA of the CDR3 is TGTGCCAGCAGTAAGACCCGAAGGGAGACCCAGTACTTC. Translating gives CASSKTRRETQYF.

This clonotype was counted at least ten times. The chain is built from TRBV2 and TRBJ1-2; D is ambiguous. V lost 5 bases and J 0 bases, leaving 10 bases between the germline ends. This CDR3 is built from 14 residues. The germline gives CDR1 SNHLY, CDR2 FYNNEI. The CDR3 DNA reads as TGTGCCAGCAGTACGAGGGATACTAACTATGGCTACACCTTC. As protein: CASSTRDTNYGYTF. The variable domain in full, with the rest retrieved from reference TRBV2 and TRBJ1-2, is EPEVTQTPSHQVTQMGQEVILRCVPISNHLYFYWYRQILGQKVEFLVSFYNNEISEKSEIFDDQFSVERPDGSNFTLKIRSTKLEDSAMYFCASSTRDTNYGYTFGSGTRLTVV.